Shown below are 6 T cell receptor beta chains from a single sample sequenced in a study of T cell responses to AZD1222 COVID-19 vaccine. Only in-frame clones appear in the TCRdb table, and some are missing; sequencing was by immunoSEQ multiplex PCR. The sample includes about 97,000 clones, about 91% of them seen just once. This sample comprised peripheral blood, obtained on day 0 of AZD1222 vaccination. The receptors stem from an adult in good health.

The chain links TRBV11-2 to TRBJ2-3; no definite D call. The CDR3 length is 13 residues. V was clipped by 4 bases and J by 2 bases, with 7 bases between them. Germline V lookup: CDR1 SGHAT, CDR2 FQNNGV. The CDR3 DNA sequence: TGTGCCAGCAGCTACCGGATCACAGATACGCAGTATTTT. It is translated as CASSYRITDTQYF.

This clone was seen only once. The chain employs TRBV18 and TRBJ1-1, with D hard to call. Trimming pared 3 bases from V and 5 bases from J, leaving 10 bases between. The CDR3 is 13 amino acids. The germline V gene encodes CDR1 KGHSH and CDR2 LQKENI. The CDR3 region has the DNA TGTGCCAGCTCACCGGCCCGGGGAACTGAAGCTTTCTTT. This sequence encodes CASSPARGTEAFF.

This rearrangement joins TRBV9 to TRBJ1-2; 7 bases are a match to TRBD1. Looked up from germline, CDR1 is SGDLS and CDR2 is YYNGEE. The CDR3 has 16 residues. V gave up 8 bases and J gave up 1 base; unmatched junction bases: 14. Here the CDR3 reads CASEGGTDLDNYGYTF. CDR3 nucleotides: TGTGCCAGTGAGGGGGGGACAGATCTTGATAACTATGGCTACACCTTC.

The V call is TRBV5-1, the J call TRBJ1-2, with a weak D call TRBD1 (5 bases). In germline, CDR1 is SGHRS, CDR2 YFSETQ. The length of the CDR3 is 14 residues. V shed 4 bases and J shed 4 bases, with 14 bases lying between them. The CDR3 region has the DNA TGCGCCAGCAGCCCCCAGGGTTGGGCCTATGGCTACACCTTC. Translated, it gives CASSPQGWAYGYTF.

The chain employs TRBV7-2 and TRBJ2-3; tentative D call: TRBD1 (6 bases). This CDR3 spans 14 amino acids. CDR1 is SGHTA and CDR2 is FQGNSA in the germline V gene. Trimming left V 6 bases short and J 5 bases short, with 15 bases between. CDR3 protein: CASSGTLSGDTQYF. The DNA for the CDR3 is TGTGCCAGCAGTGGGACACTCTCCGGAGATACGCAGTATTTT.

The V call is TRBV2, the J call TRBJ1-5, with no clear D. Germline lookup yields CDR1 SNHLY and CDR2 FYNNEI. The CDR3 is made up of 15 amino acids. Trimming cost V 6 bases and J 0 bases, with 12 bases left between them. CDR3 in amino acids: CASRAQRASNQPQHF. The CDR3 DNA sequence: TGTGCCAGCAGAGCTCAAAGGGCTAGCAATCAGCCCCAGCATTTT. The entire variable domain, with the rest obtained from reference TRBV2 and TRBJ1-5, is as follows: EPEVTQTPSHQVTQMGQEVILRCVPISNHLYFYWYRQILGQKVEFLVSFYNNEISEKSEIFDDQFSVERPDGSNFTLKIRSTKLEDSAMYFCASRAQRASNQPQHFGDGTRLSIL.